Shown below are 20 T cell receptor beta chains from a single sample sequenced in a study of patients and donors after allogeneic stem cell transplantation (dated by TCRdb to the early 2020s). Libraries were made using RT-PCR. TCRdb names NextSeq 550 as the instrument used. TCRdb itself trimmed the public reads at Q25 with fastp, ran MiXCR and retained productive beta chains. A single entry per CDR3 protein holds the most common genes and DNA from its merged rows. This sample holds 800,000 to 1,000,000 distinct CDR3 sequences; roughly 18% were observed only once. The ten largest clonotypes hold about 6% of the sample. The sequencing sample was made of blood, either unsorted or a sorted T cell fraction (not recorded which). Receptors originate from a human donor who was either an allogeneic HSCT recipient or a stem cell or donor lymphocyte infusion donor (not recorded which). It is not recorded whose cells these are; they may come from a transplant donor.

This chain uses TRBV12-3 or TRBV12-4 with TRBJ1-2; D ambiguous. The CDR3 totals 16 residues. V lost 5 bases and J 4 bases, leaving 20 bases between the germline ends. The CDR3 spells CASSPISRPSIYGYTF. CDR3 DNA sequence: TGTGCCAGCAGTCCCATCTCCCGACCGAGTATCTATGGCTACACCTTC.

Details on this clonotype: The junction shows a germline mismatch at one end, possibly a read error. The rearrangement uses TRBV3-1 and TRBJ1-2; TRBD1 is a possible D gene (5 bases). This CDR3 has 15 amino acids. Germline CDR1 is LGHDT and CDR2 is YNNKEL (reference sequence). CDR3 in DNA: TGTGTCAGCAGCCAAGGGGCCGGGGCGGTCTGGGGCTACACCTTC. This sequence encodes CVSSQGAGAVWGYTF.

V usage is TRBV7-2 and J usage is TRBJ2-5, with 8 nucleotides matching TRBD2. The CDR3 covers 15 residues. Germline-derived CDR1 and CDR2 are SGHTA and FQGNSA. V lost 2 bases to trimming and J lost 5 bases; unmatched junction nucleotides: 7. The CDR3 loop reads CASSLRGGAAETQYF. The DNA for the CDR3 is TGTGCCAGCAGCTTACGGGGGGGGGCCGCCGAGACCCAGTACTTC.

The chain uses TRBV20-1 and TRBJ2-4; D gene ambiguous. The V gene's germline CDR1 is DFQATT and CDR2 SNEGSKA (reference sequence). This CDR3 has 16 amino acids. Trimming left V 0 bases short and J 5 bases short, with 17 bases between. The CDR3 sequence is CSARDPSRRPQNIQYF. CDR3 DNA: TGCAGTGCTAGAGATCCCTCCCGACGACCCCAAAACATTCAGTACTTC.

The table lists this clonotype with a few counts. The chain joins TRBV6-1 to TRBJ2-3; D perhaps matches TRBD1 (5 bases). Deletions cut 6 bases from V and 2 bases from J, with 12 bases between. CDR1 and CDR2 (germline): MNHNS, SASEGT. The CDR3 runs to 14 residues. CDR3 sequence: CASSITGTTDTQYF. The CDR3 nucleotides are TGTGCCAGCAGCATCACAGGCACCACAGATACGCAGTATTTT.

The genes are TRBV3-1 and TRBJ2-2, with a tentative D call TRBD2 (5 bases). CDR1 and CDR2 from the germline V gene are LGHDT and YNNKEL (reference sequence). Deletions cut 6 bases from V and 4 bases from J, with 15 bases between. This CDR3 has 15 amino acids. CDR3 loop: CASSLGSWGTGELFF. CDR3 DNA sequence: TGTGCCAGCAGTCTGGGGAGTTGGGGCACCGGGGAGCTGTTTTTT.

V gene TRBV7-9 combines with J gene TRBJ1-3; possibly TRBD1 for D (6 bases). The V end lost 5 bases, the J end lost 0 bases, and 17 bases lay between the germline ends. Per germline, CDR1 SEHNR and CDR2 FQNEAQ (reference sequence). This CDR3 spans 17 amino acids. CDR3 in DNA: TGTGCCAGCAGCCACTATCAGGGGACCCTCTCTGGAAACACCATATATTTT. Translated: CASSHYQGTLSGNTIYF.

This clonotype has just a few counts. The chain recombines TRBV20-1 with TRBJ1-2, with D perhaps matching TRBD1 (5 bases). Germline V gives CDR1 DFQATT, CDR2 SNEGSKA (reference sequence). The CDR3 contains 12 residues. V was shortened by 1 base and J by 7 bases, with 10 bases between the two germline ends. The CDR3 loop is CSARAGTAGYTF. CDR3 nucleotide sequence: TGCAGTGCTAGAGCCGGGACGGCTGGCTACACCTTC.

This clonotype has more than one count but fewer than ten. The V call is TRBV7-3, the J call TRBJ2-3, with D perhaps TRBD2 (5 bases). The CDR3 has 15 amino acids. Germline assignment: CDR1 SGHTA and CDR2 FQGTGA. Trimming took 2 bases from V and 3 from J, leaving 12 bases between them. CDR3 sequence reads: CASSLLGSLTDTQYF. DNA for the CDR3: TGTGCCAGCAGCTTATTAGGGAGTTTAACAGATACGCAGTATTTT.

The V gene is TRBV29-1, the J gene TRBJ1-6; D is unclear. V lost 5 bases and J 6 bases, leaving 8 bases between the germline ends. CDR1 and CDR2 from the germline V gene are SQVTM and ANQGSEA. The CDR3 extends over 12 amino acids. CDR3 sequence: CSVRSGNSPLHF. The CDR3 DNA follows: TGCAGCGTTCGGTCGGGTAATTCACCCCTCCACTTT.

V gene TRBV11-3 combines with J gene TRBJ2-7, with D perhaps TRBD1 (6 bases). Germline loops: CDR1 SGHNT, CDR2 YENEEA. V gave up 6 bases and J gave up 0 bases, with 18 bases separating them. The CDR3 loop spans 16 amino acids. The CDR3 bases are TGTGCCAGCAGTCATACCGGGACAACGAGCTCCTACGAGCAGTACTTC. Amino acid sequence: CASSHTGTTSSYEQYF.

DNA of the CDR3: TGCGCCAGCAGCTTGTTAGGGACTAGTGTCTACGAGCAGTACTTC. This sequence encodes CASSLLGTSVYEQYF. J is TRBJ2-7 and V is TRBV5-1; 8 positions agree with TRBD2. Germline trimming cut 1 base from V and 3 bases from J; bases unmatched to any gene: 6. Germline values: CDR1 SGHRS, CDR2 YFSETQ. There are 15 residues in the CDR3.

V is TRBV30 and J is TRBJ2-5; 9 bases fit TRBD1. V gave up 3 bases and J gave up 5 bases; unmatched junction bases: 7. CDR1 and CDR2 (germline): GTSNPN, SVGIG (reference sequence). This CDR3 contains 14 residues. In nucleotides, the CDR3 is TGTGCCTGGAGCGTAGACAGGGGGTGGGAGACCCAGTACTTC. Protein: CAWSVDRGWETQYF.

The gene calls are TRBV9 and TRBJ1-1; D is perhaps TRBD1 (6 bases). The CDR3 contains 15 residues. Germline assignment: CDR1 SGDLS and CDR2 YYNGEE. V was clipped by 0 bases and J by 5 bases, with 14 bases between them. This CDR3 reads CASSVGRGWMTEAFF. In DNA form, the CDR3 reads TGTGCCAGCAGCGTAGGGAGGGGGTGGATGACTGAAGCTTTCTTT.

This clonotype was counted between two and nine times. The V and J genes are TRBV6-5 and TRBJ2-3, with TRBD2 matching over 7 bases. Looked up from germline, CDR1 is MNHEY and CDR2 is SVGAGI. After removal of 0 bases from V and 8 bases from J, the junction contained 11 bases not matched to a gene. This CDR3 has 16 amino acids. The CDR3 coding sequence is TGTGCCAGCAGTTACTCAACCGGACTAGGGGCGGCTACGCAGTATTTT. Encoded protein: CASSYSTGLGAATQYF.

The chain recombines TRBV12-3 or TRBV12-4 with TRBJ2-1, with 9 bases identical to TRBD2. CDR3 length: 13 residues. Trimming removed 1 base from V and 8 bases from J; junction bases left unmatched: 0. In nucleotides, the CDR3 is TGTGCCAGCAGTTTAGGGACTAGCGATGAGCAGTTCTTC. Translation gives CASSLGTSDEQFF.

The chain recombines TRBV12-3 or TRBV12-4 with TRBJ2-3, with a possible D match to TRBD2 (5 bases). The CDR3 has 17 residues. Trimming took 2 bases from V and 2 from J, leaving 17 bases between them. CDR3 DNA: TGTGCCAGCAGTTTACTTCGAGGGCCCGGAACCACAGATACGCAGTATTTT. Translated, it gives CASSLLRGPGTTDTQYF.

This clonotype occurred many times. The chain joins TRBV12-3 or TRBV12-4 to TRBJ1-1, with no clear D. V was clipped by 3 bases and J by 0 bases, with 5 bases between them. CDR3 length: 13 residues. CDR3 in amino acids: CASSFSVNTEAFF. DNA of the CDR3: TGTGCCAGCAGTTTTTCAGTGAACACTGAAGCTTTCTTT.

This sequence joins TRBV6-5 and TRBJ2-2; TRBD2 matches at 9 bases. Looked up from germline, CDR1 is MNHEY and CDR2 is SVGAGI. The length of the CDR3 is 16 residues. Trimming took 0 bases from V and 1 from J; bases not matched to a gene: 0. The CDR3 sequence is CASSYSTSGNTGELFF. The CDR3 nucleotides are TGTGCCAGCAGTTACTCGACTAGCGGGAACACCGGGGAGCTGTTTTTT.

This clonotype came up a few times. This chain links TRBV4-1 with TRBJ2-7, with a possible D match to TRBD2 (5 bases). CDR1 and CDR2 (germline): MGHRA, YSYEKL. V lost 1 base and J 5 bases, leaving 18 bases between the germline ends. The CDR3 is 16 residues long. DNA of the CDR3: TGCGCCAGCAGCCAAGTTGGGCGGGTAGTCATAGACGAGCAGTACTTC. Encoded protein: CASSQVGRVVIDEQYF.